Listed here are 17 T cell receptor beta chains from one sample, sequenced in a study of Graves' ophthalmopathy and Graves' hyperthyroidism. From RNA, the CDR3 regions of TCR beta chains were amplified and sequenced. The workflow started with a first-round RT-PCR run with HTBI primers and then moved on to a second-round multiplex PCR. TCRdb reprocessed the multiplex PCR reads with MiXCR, giving one entry per CDR3 protein. The table has 740,000 or so distinct CDR3 sequences, around 40% seen once. Sequences were obtained from peripheral blood. These receptors were taken from an adult man with Graves' ophthalmopathy.

This clonotype was recorded many times. This chain joins TRBV2 and TRBJ1-5; no firm D call. V was pared by 2 bases and J by 5 bases, with 10 bases between. This CDR3 has 14 amino acids. From germline, CDR1 is SNHLY and CDR2 FYNNEI. CDR3 loop: CASSETATDQPQHF. The CDR3 bases are TGTGCCAGCAGTGAAACAGCTACCGATCAGCCCCAGCATTTT.

Note on this clonotype: A much larger clonotype is one base distant, so this may be a read error. The chain combines TRBV7-2 with TRBJ1-2; D uncertain. Germline V gene sequence: CDR1 SGHTA, CDR2 FQGNSA. The CDR3 extends over 12 amino acids. The V and J ends lost 5 bases and 4 bases respectively, with 8 bases between them. CDR3 nucleotide sequence: TGTGCCAGCAGCCCAGCGACCTATGGCTACACCTTC. It specifies CASSPATYGYTF.

The V call is TRBV6-5, the J call TRBJ2-7, with 8 bases identical to TRBD1. The CDR3 contains 13 residues. CDR1 and CDR2 from the germline V gene are MNHEY and SVGAGI. J was trimmed by 6 bases and V by 6 bases; bases with no gene match: 7. DNA for the CDR3: TGTGCCAGCAGGCCCGGGACAGGTAGCGAGCAGTACTTC. It is translated as CASRPGTGSEQYF.

This clonotype appeared many times. This chain links TRBV10-3 with TRBJ2-7; the D gene is possibly TRBD1 (6 bases). Germline V gives CDR1 ENHRY, CDR2 SYGVKD. The V end was cut by 4 bases, the J end by 0 bases, with 10 bases between. The CDR3 runs 14 residues. The CDR3 DNA is TGTGCCATCAGTGGGCAGGGGCACTCCTACGAGCAGTACTTC. The encoded protein is CAISGQGHSYEQYF.

CDR3 sequence: CASSLTPAGDTGELFF. For the CDR3, the DNA is TGTGCCAGCAGCTTAACCCCAGCGGGGGACACCGGGGAGCTGTTTTTT. The rearrangement joins TRBV7-6 to TRBJ2-2; 8 bases are a match to TRBD2. Trimming at V came to 2 bases and at J to 3 bases, leaving 5 bases not matched to a gene. Germline lookup yields CDR1 SGHVS and CDR2 FNYEAQ. This CDR3 spans 16 amino acids.

On this clonotype: Relative to the germline gene, one junction end is altered; a read error may explain this. The chain has TRBV7-9 and TRBJ2-7; the D gene is possibly TRBD1 (5 bases). The end of the DNA is better explained by TRBJ2-5, so the J call may be wrong. The CDR3 has 16 residues. Germline-derived CDR1 and CDR2 are SEHNR and FQNEAQ (reference sequence). The CDR3 protein is CAISATQGSDAETQYF. CDR3 bases: TGTGCCATCAGCGCAACCCAGGGTAGTGACGCAGAGACCCAGTACTTC.

Details on this clonotype: This sequence may be a read error, since a much larger clone differs from it by one base. The chain combines TRBV7-9 with TRBJ1-1; D not resolved. Germline CDR1 SEHNR, CDR2 FQNEAQ (reference sequence). Trimming left V 2 bases short and J 8 bases short, with 6 bases between. This CDR3 is built from 11 residues. The CDR3 loop is CASSLMQEAFF. The CDR3 DNA is TGTGCCAGCAGCTTAATGCAGGAAGCTTTCTTT.

This clonotype appeared a single time. Given the absence of the conserved phenylalanine or tryptophan at the CDR3 end, a read error is likely. J is TRBJ1-1 and V is TRBV7-2; tentative D call: TRBD1 (6 bases). The CDR3 contains 15 residues. From germline, CDR1 is SGHTA and CDR2 FQGNSA. V was clipped by 1 base and J by 4 bases, with 13 bases between them. CDR3 protein: CASSLVGRGSTEAFS. Written as DNA, the CDR3 is TGTGCCAGCAGCTTAGTCGGAAGGGGGAGCACTGAAGCTTTCTCT.

The V gene is TRBV11-2, the J gene TRBJ1-1; perhaps TRBD1 as D (5 bases). This CDR3 has 15 residues. With 3 bases removed from V and 1 base from J, the gap between germline ends came to 12 bases. Germline lookup yields CDR1 SGHAT and CDR2 FQNNGV. The CDR3 reads CASSLLGVPNTEAFF. CDR3 nucleotide sequence: TGTGCCAGCAGCTTGTTGGGGGTACCGAACACTGAAGCTTTCTTT.

Regarding this clonotype: The junction shows a germline mismatch at one end, possibly a read error. V is TRBV7-9 and J is TRBJ2-3; D might be TRBD2 (6 bases). Germline CDR1 SEHNR, CDR2 FQNEAQ (reference sequence). The CDR3 is 15 amino acids. CDR3 in amino acids: CGSSLAALSTDTQYF. Here the CDR3 DNA reads TGTGGCAGCAGCTTAGCGGCGCTTAGCACAGATACGCAGTATTTT.

V usage is TRBV10-2 and J usage is TRBJ1-1, with TRBD1 identical over 8 bases. J was trimmed by 5 bases and V by 6 bases; bases with no gene match: 8. The germline CDR1 and CDR2 sequences are WSHSY and SAAADI. The CDR3 runs to 14 residues. The CDR3 DNA follows: TGCGCCAGCAGATTGGACAGGGAATGGACTGAAGCTTTCTTT. The encoded protein is CASRLDREWTEAFF.

The rearrangement joins TRBV30 to TRBJ1-1, with a tentative D call TRBD1 (6 bases). This CDR3 comprises 13 residues. V lost 0 bases and J lost 4, with 9 bases in between. Germline CDR1 GTSNPN, CDR2 SVGIG (reference sequence). CDR3 DNA: TGTGCCTGGAGTGTACAGGGTCCCACTGAAGCTTTCTTT. Its translation: CAWSVQGPTEAFF.

J is TRBJ1-6 and V is TRBV5-1; 11 nucleotides agree with TRBD1. The CDR3 is made up of 13 amino acids. CDR1 is SGHRS and CDR2 is YFSETQ in the germline V gene. V lost 10 bases, J lost 7 bases, and 4 bases stayed unmatched. Here the CDR3 DNA reads TGCGCCGGGACAGGGGGTAACAATTCACCCCTCCACTTT. Translation gives CAGTGGNNSPLHF.

This clonotype was counted many times. The V gene is TRBV2, the J gene TRBJ1-1; no clear D gene. CDR1 SNHLY and CDR2 FYNNEI come from the germline V gene. V lost 6 bases and J lost 1, with 18 bases in between. The length of the CDR3 is 16 residues. The CDR3 here is CASSINPGWGNTEAFF. CDR3 nucleotide sequence: TGTGCCAGCAGCATCAATCCGGGCTGGGGGAACACTGAAGCTTTCTTT.

This clonotype turned up a few times. The chain combines TRBV7-9 with TRBJ2-5; D remains unclear. This CDR3 comprises 14 residues. The germline V gene encodes CDR1 SEHNR and CDR2 FQNEAQ (reference sequence). V was pared by 5 bases and J by 9 bases, with 19 bases between. CDR3 bases: TGTGCCAGCAGCCCTGCCAAGGACGGGTGGTCCCAGTACTTC. This gives the protein CASSPAKDGWSQYF.

This clonotype showed up just a few times. V gene TRBV9 combines with J gene TRBJ1-2; D is unresolved. The CDR3 loop spans 12 amino acids. Per germline, CDR1 SGDLS and CDR2 YYNGEE. Deletions cut 5 bases from V and 4 bases from J, with 9 bases between. The CDR3 sequence is CASSLDFYGYTF. The CDR3, as DNA: TGTGCCAGCAGTTTAGACTTCTATGGCTACACCTTC.

This clonotype has only a few counts. The rearrangement links TRBV4-3 to TRBJ2-6; TRBD2 is a possible D gene (7 bases). Germline loops: CDR1 LGHNA, CDR2 YSLEER. The CDR3 extends over 17 amino acids. V lost 0 bases and J 2 bases, leaving 11 bases between the germline ends. The CDR3 region is CASSQDGGGTGANVLTF. In DNA form, the CDR3 reads TGCGCCAGCAGCCAAGATGGGGGGGGCACTGGGGCCAACGTCCTGACTTTC.